This note documents a single T cell receptor (beta chain) sequence. The target antigen is unknown. V lost 6 bases and J 7 bases, leaving 9 bases between the germline ends. Germline V gene data show CDR1 as MGHDK and CDR2 as SYGVNS. The CDR3 consists of 11 residues. The data originate from a study of graft-versus-host responses after intestinal transplantation. Whole-study context: Recipients had transplants, and these were multivisceral, liver-intestinal, or isolated intestinal. Points from the study as a whole: Detected in recipient marrow were GvH clones, some of which were first observed in ileum or blood. Where graft-donor T cell macrochimerism was present, patients had high graft-versus-host to host-versus-graft clonal ratios in allografts. Peak circulating GvH clone levels tracked with early post-transplant HvG declines.

Sequencing was performed with immunoSEQ multiplex PCR; in TCRdb, only in-frame clones are kept and a portion is missing. This sample carries around 100,000 clones, 85% to 95% of them seen once, and the ten largest clones take approximately 1.2%. The receptor comes from a human donor who was the organ donor for an intestinal transplant. Sequencing was performed on unstimulated CD8+ T cells sorted from spleen or lymph node cells, taken before transplant. This chain joins TRBV25-1 and TRBJ1-1; no firm D call. In DNA form, the CDR3 reads TGTGCCAGCAGGGGAGGTGGTGAAGCTTTCTTT. The encoded protein is CASRGGGEAFF. The variable domain in full, completed from reference TRBV25-1 and TRBJ1-1, reads EADIYQTPRYLVIGTGKKITLECSQTMGHDKMYWYQQDPGMELHLIHYSYGVNSTEKGDLSSESTVSRIRTEHFPLTLESARPSHTSQYLCASRGGGEAFFGQGTRLTVV.